The rows below give T cell receptor beta chains drawn from one sample of a study of shared clonotypes between healthy human individuals. The repertoire was sequenced with immunoSEQ multiplex PCR; TCRdb's copy has only in-frame clones and lacks some. Counted here are 2,100,000 or so clones, more than 90% occurring once; the ten biggest clones make up 0.13%. Specimen: naive CD4+ T cells sorted from blood. These receptors were obtained from a man aged 18 to 29 in good health. Each CDR3 is given with its conserved first and last residue. Fields, in order: CDR3 DNA, CDR3 protein, clone size, J gene, V gene, D gene. The D gene is left open where the match is weak. Size is omitted from some rows. Given values are once, few, many or a class for expanded clones.

DNA: TGTGCCAGTAAAGTAAGTGGGGTTGCCTACGAGCAGTACTTC; CDR3: CASKVSGVAYEQYF; size: -; J: TRBJ2-7; V: TRBV19; D: -
DNA: TGTGCCAGCAGTGATGGCGGGACAGGGGGCGCGGGCGGGGAGCTGTTTTTT; CDR3: CASSDGGTGGAGGELFF; size: -; J: TRBJ2-2; V: TRBV25-1; D: TRBD1
DNA: TGTGCCAGCAGCCCTGTCGGGGGGACCGCGAACACCGGGGAGCTGTTTTTT; CDR3: CASSPVGGTANTGELFF; size: -; J: TRBJ2-2; V: TRBV11-3; D: TRBD2
DNA: TGTGCCAGCAGCCCGGACGCCCCCGGCCAAGAGACCCAGTACTTC; CDR3: CASSPDAPGQETQYF; size: -; J: TRBJ2-5; V: TRBV7-2; D: -
DNA: TGTGCCAGCAGCCAGAGGGGCAGTAGCTCCTACAATGAGCAGTTCTTC; CDR3: CASSQRGSSSYNEQFF; size: once; J: TRBJ2-1; V: TRBV7-3; D: -
DNA: TGTGCCAGGCCCAAGGGAAGTGGAACTAATGAAAAACTGTTTTTT; CDR3: CARPKGSGTNEKLFF; size: -; J: TRBJ1-4; V: TRBV21-1; D: -
DNA: TGCGCCAGCAGCCAAGATCGACCGTTGTGGGGGAAGGTGGTTCCGAACACTGAAGCTTTCTTT; CDR3: CASSQDRPLWGKVVPNTEAFF; size: -; J: TRBJ1-1; V: TRBV4-3; D: -
DNA: TGTGCCAGCAGTTTATCGAGGCTAGCGGATAACTACGAGCAGTACTTC; CDR3: CASSLSRLADNYEQYF; size: -; J: TRBJ2-7; V: TRBV27; D: TRBD2
DNA: TGTGCCAGCAGGGGACAGGCCACTAACTATGGCTACACCTTC; CDR3: CASRGQATNYGYTF; size: -; J: TRBJ1-2; V: TRBV6-5; D: TRBD1
DNA: TGTGCCAGCAGTGAAGCGTACGCAGCCTACGAGCAGTACTTC; CDR3: CASSEAYAAYEQYF; size: once; J: TRBJ2-7; V: TRBV2; D: -
DNA: TGTGCCAGCAGTAAAATCCGGGACGGAAAACTGTTTTTT; CDR3: CASSKIRDGKLFF; size: -; J: TRBJ1-4; V: TRBV5-8; D: -
DNA: TGTGCCAGCAGCCAAGGAAGCTCTGGAAACACCATATATTTT; CDR3: CASSQGSSGNTIYF; size: -; J: TRBJ1-3; V: TRBV4-2; D: -
DNA: TGTGCCAGCAGCCCTGGGACAGGGGGAGCTAACTATGGCTACACCTTC; CDR3: CASSPGTGGANYGYTF; size: -; J: TRBJ1-2; V: TRBV7-2; D: TRBD1
DNA: TGCAGCGTCCCCGCCGGGACAGGGAAGGTAGATACGCAGTATTTT; CDR3: CSVPAGTGKVDTQYF; size: -; J: TRBJ2-3; V: TRBV29-1; D: TRBD1
DNA: TGCGCCAGCAGCCAAGATCAGGGGCAGGTCCGCACAGATACGCAGTATTTT; CDR3: CASSQDQGQVRTDTQYF; size: -; J: TRBJ2-3; V: TRBV4-3; D: -
DNA: TGTGCCAGCAGCGAAACAGGGTGGGGCACAGATACGCAGTATTTT; CDR3: CASSETGWGTDTQYF; size: -; J: TRBJ2-3; V: TRBV9; D: -
DNA: TGTGCCAGCAGCGCCCGGGCCACCTCTGGAAACACCATATATTTT; CDR3: CASSARATSGNTIYF; size: once; J: TRBJ1-3; V: TRBV5-6; D: -
DNA: TGTGCCAGCAGTTCCCCCGCGACAGGGGGTGAAAAACTGTTTTTT; CDR3: CASSSPATGGEKLFF; size: -; J: TRBJ1-4; V: TRBV28; D: TRBD1
DNA: TGCGCCAGCAGCTTGAACGTAGCGGGGGACAATGAGCAGTTCTTC; CDR3: CASSLNVAGDNEQFF; size: -; J: TRBJ2-1; V: TRBV5-1; D: TRBD2
DNA: TGTGCCAGCAGTTACTCGAACCTCGGGGAGACCCAGTACTTC; CDR3: CASSYSNLGETQYF; size: -; J: TRBJ2-5; V: TRBV6-5; D: -
DNA: TGTGCCAGCAGCCCCTATGGGGAAGGGGACTACGAGCAGTACTTC; CDR3: CASSPYGEGDYEQYF; size: -; J: TRBJ2-7; V: TRBV11-2; D: -
DNA: TGTGCCTGGAGTGTAACAGGGGGGACCCAGTACTTC; CDR3: CAWSVTGGTQYF; size: -; J: TRBJ2-5; V: TRBV30; D: TRBD1
DNA: TGTGCCAGCAGCGCCGGGACTAGCCCAACCTACGAGCAGTACTTC; CDR3: CASSAGTSPTYEQYF; size: -; J: TRBJ2-7; V: TRBV9; D: TRBD2
DNA: TGTGCCAGCAGCTTAGGAGTAGCGCAGGAGCAGTTCTTC; CDR3: CASSLGVAQEQFF; size: -; J: TRBJ2-1; V: TRBV7-2; D: -
DNA: TGTGCCAGCAGGATGGGGGGCGCGGGCACAGATACGCAGTATTTT; CDR3: CASRMGGAGTDTQYF; size: -; J: TRBJ2-3; V: TRBV2; D: -
DNA: TGTGCCAGCAGCGCTGGGACAGGGGAGGCCGAGCAGTACTTC; CDR3: CASSAGTGEAEQYF; size: -; J: TRBJ2-7; V: TRBV7-6; D: TRBD1
DNA: TGTGCCAGCAGTGCGGCGCATAGCTCCTACAATGAGCAGTTCTTC; CDR3: CASSAAHSSYNEQFF; size: -; J: TRBJ2-1; V: TRBV2; D: -
DNA: TGCGCCAGCAGCCAAGATTCGGGTTACAATCAGCCCCAGCATTTT; CDR3: CASSQDSGYNQPQHF; size: -; J: TRBJ1-5; V: TRBV4-1; D: -
DNA: TGCGCCAGCAGCACGGAAGAGGGCTACGAGCAGTACTTC; CDR3: CASSTEEGYEQYF; size: -; J: TRBJ2-7; V: TRBV4-3; D: -
DNA: TGTGCCAGCAGCTTCGGGGACAGGGGTTTCAATACGCAGTATTTT; CDR3: CASSFGDRGFNTQYF; size: -; J: TRBJ2-3; V: TRBV7-9; D: TRBD1
DNA: TGCAGTGCTATGCAAGAGACCCAGTACTTC; CDR3: CSAMQETQYF; size: few; J: TRBJ2-5; V: TRBV20-1; D: -
DNA: TGTGCCAGTAGTATAGGGGTAGCGGGAACCTACGAGCAGTACTTC; CDR3: CASSIGVAGTYEQYF; size: -; J: TRBJ2-7; V: TRBV19; D: TRBD2
DNA: TGTGCCAGCACCTGGACGGGGGGTGAGGGGACCCAGTACTTC; CDR3: CASTWTGGEGTQYF; size: -; J: TRBJ2-5; V: TRBV6-1; D: TRBD2
DNA: TGTGCCAGCAGAACAGCGACCTCTGGGGCCAACGTCCTGACTTTC; CDR3: CASRTATSGANVLTF; size: -; J: TRBJ2-6; V: TRBV7-9; D: -
DNA: TGTGCCAGCAGTTTGGGCCCGGGACCGACGAGCAATCAGCCCCAGCATTTT; CDR3: CASSLGPGPTSNQPQHF; size: -; J: TRBJ1-5; V: TRBV2; D: -
DNA: TGTGCCAGCAGCTCGGGACAGGGGATGGATCAGCCCCAGCATTTT; CDR3: CASSSGQGMDQPQHF; size: -; J: TRBJ1-5; V: TRBV11-2; D: TRBD1
DNA: TGCGCCAGCAGCTTGGCAGGGCAAACGGGCGGAAACACCATATATTTT; CDR3: CASSLAGQTGGNTIYF; size: -; J: TRBJ1-3; V: TRBV5-1; D: -
DNA: TGTGCCAGCAGCCCCACGTGGGGACGGGAGACCCAGTACTTC; CDR3: CASSPTWGRETQYF; size: -; J: TRBJ2-5; V: TRBV7-9; D: -
DNA: TGTGCCAGTAAGGAGGGCACAGATACGCAGTATTTT; CDR3: CASKEGTDTQYF; size: once; J: TRBJ2-3; V: TRBV28; D: -
DNA: TGTGCCATCAGTACCGGGACAGGGGGAACAGATACGCAGTATTTT; CDR3: CAISTGTGGTDTQYF; size: -; J: TRBJ2-3; V: TRBV10-3; D: TRBD1
DNA: TGTGCCTGGAGTGTACGAAGAGCGGTCCAAGAGACCCAGTACTTC; CDR3: CAWSVRRAVQETQYF; size: -; J: TRBJ2-5; V: TRBV30; D: -
DNA: TGCGCCAGCAGCTTGGATAGATCCGGGGAGCTGTTTTTT; CDR3: CASSLDRSGELFF; size: -; J: TRBJ2-2; V: TRBV5-1; D: -